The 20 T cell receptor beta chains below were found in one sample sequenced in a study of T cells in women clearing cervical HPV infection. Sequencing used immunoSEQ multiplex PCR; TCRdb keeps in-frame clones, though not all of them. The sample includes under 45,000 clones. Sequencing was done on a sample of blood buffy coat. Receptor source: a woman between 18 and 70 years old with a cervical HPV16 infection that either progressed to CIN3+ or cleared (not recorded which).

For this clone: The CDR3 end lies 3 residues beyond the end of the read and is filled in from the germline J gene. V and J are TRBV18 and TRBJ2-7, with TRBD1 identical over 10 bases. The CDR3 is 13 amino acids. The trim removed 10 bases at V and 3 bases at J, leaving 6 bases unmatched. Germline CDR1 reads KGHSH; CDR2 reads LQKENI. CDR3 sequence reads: CATRTGGIYEQYF. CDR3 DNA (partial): TGTGCCACCAGGACAGGGGGTATCTACGAG. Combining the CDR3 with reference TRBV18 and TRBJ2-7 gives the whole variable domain NAGVMQNPRHLVRRRGQEARLRCSPMKGHSHVYWYRQLPEEGLKFMVYLQKENIIDESGMPKERFSAEFPKEGPSILRIQQVVRGDSAAYFCATRTGGIYEQYFGPGTRLTVT.

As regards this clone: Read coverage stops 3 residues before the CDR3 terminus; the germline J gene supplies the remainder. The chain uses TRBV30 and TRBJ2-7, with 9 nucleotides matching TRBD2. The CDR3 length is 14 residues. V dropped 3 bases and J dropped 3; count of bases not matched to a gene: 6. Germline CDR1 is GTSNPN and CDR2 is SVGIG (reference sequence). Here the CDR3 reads CAWSRGGGVYEQYF. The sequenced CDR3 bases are TGTGCCTGGAGCCGAGGCGGGGGGGTCTACGAG.

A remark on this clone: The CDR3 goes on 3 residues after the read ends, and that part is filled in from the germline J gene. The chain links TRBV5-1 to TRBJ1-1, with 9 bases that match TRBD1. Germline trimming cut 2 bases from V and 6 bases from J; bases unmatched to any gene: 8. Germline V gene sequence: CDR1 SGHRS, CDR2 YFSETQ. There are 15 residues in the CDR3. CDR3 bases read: TGCGCCAGCAGCTTCGGGACAGGGACGACGCCTGAA. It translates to CASSFGTGTTPE. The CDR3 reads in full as CASSFGTGTTPEAFF.

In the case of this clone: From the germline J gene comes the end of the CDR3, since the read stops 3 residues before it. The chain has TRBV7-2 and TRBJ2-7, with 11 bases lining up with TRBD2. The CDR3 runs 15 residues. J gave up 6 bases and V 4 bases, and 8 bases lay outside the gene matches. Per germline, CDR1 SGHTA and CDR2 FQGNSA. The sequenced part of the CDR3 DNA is TGTGCCAGCAGCTCTACTAGCGGGAGTCCTCTCGAG. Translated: CASSSTSGSPLE. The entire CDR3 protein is CASSSTSGSPLEQYF.

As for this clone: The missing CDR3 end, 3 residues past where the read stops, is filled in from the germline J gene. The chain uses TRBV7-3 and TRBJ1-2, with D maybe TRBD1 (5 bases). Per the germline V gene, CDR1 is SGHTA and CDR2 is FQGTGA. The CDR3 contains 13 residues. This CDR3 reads CASSPWKTDTYTF. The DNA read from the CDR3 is TGTGCCAGCAGCCCGTGGAAGACAGATACC.

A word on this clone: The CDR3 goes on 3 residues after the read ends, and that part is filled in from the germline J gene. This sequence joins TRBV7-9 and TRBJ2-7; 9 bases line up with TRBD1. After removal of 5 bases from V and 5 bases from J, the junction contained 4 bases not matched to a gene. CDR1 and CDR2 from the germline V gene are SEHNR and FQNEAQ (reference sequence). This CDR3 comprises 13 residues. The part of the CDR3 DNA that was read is TGTGCCAGCAGCATACAGGGGGCCCACGAG. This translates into CASSIQGAHE. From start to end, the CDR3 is CASSIQGAHEQYF.

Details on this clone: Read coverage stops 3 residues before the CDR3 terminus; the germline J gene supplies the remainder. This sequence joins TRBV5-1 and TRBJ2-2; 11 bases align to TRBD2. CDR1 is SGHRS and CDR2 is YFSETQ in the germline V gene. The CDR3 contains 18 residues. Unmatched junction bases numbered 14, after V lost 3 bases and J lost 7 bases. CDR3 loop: CASSSIDLAGGPYGELFF. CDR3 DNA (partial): TGCGCCAGCAGCTCCATTGACTTAGCGGGAGGGCCTTACGGGGAG.

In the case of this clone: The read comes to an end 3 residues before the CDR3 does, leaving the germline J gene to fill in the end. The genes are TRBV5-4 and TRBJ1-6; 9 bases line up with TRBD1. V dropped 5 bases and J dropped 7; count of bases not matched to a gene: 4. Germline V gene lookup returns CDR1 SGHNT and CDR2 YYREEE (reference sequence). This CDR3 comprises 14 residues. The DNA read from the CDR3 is TGTGCCAGCAGAGGGGACAGGGACAATTCACCC. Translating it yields CASRGDRDNSP. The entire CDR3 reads CASRGDRDNSPLHF.

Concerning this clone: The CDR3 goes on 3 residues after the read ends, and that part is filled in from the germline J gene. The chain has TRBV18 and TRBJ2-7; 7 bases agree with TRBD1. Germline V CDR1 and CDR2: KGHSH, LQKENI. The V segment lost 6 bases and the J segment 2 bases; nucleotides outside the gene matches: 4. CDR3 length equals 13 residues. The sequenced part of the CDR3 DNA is TGTGCCAGCTCCCGGGACAGAGCCTACGAG. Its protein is CASSRDRAYE. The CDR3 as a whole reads CASSRDRAYEQYF.

The CDR3 loop is CSARDGGVNSPLHF. The sequenced CDR3 bases are TGCAGTGCTAGAGATGGCGGGGTCAATTCACCC. The V gene is TRBV20-1, the J gene TRBJ1-6, with D uncertain. The observed sequence ends 3 residues before the CDR3 terminus, with the missing tail filled in from the germline J gene. V lost 0 bases and J lost 7, with 10 bases in between. This CDR3 contains 14 residues. Germline V lookup: CDR1 DFQATT, CDR2 SNEGSKA (reference sequence).

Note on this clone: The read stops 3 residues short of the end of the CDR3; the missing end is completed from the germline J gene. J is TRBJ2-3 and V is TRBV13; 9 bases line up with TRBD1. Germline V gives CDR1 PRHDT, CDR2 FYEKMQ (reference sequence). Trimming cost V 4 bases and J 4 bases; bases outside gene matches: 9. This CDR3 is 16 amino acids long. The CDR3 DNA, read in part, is TGTGCCAGCAGCTGGGGGGGACAGGGTATTCCAGATACG. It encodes CASSWGGQGIPDT. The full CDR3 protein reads CASSWGGQGIPDTQYF.

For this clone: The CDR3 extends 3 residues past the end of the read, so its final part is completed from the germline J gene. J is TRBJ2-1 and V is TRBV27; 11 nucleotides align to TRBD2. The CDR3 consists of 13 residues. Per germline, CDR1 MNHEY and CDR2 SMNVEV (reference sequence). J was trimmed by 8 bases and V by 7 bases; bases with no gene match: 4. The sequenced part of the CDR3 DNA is TGTGCCAGCAAGGGGACTAGCGGTTATGAG. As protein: CASKGTSGYE. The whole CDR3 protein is CASKGTSGYEQFF.

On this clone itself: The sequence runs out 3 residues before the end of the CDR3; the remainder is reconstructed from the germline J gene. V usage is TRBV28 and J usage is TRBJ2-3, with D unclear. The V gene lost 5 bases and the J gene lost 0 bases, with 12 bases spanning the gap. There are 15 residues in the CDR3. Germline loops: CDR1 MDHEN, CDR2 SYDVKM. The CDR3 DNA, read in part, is TGTGCCAGCAGTCTCCCCCTCCGGAGCACAGATACG. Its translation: CASSLPLRSTDT. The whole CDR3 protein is CASSLPLRSTDTQYF.

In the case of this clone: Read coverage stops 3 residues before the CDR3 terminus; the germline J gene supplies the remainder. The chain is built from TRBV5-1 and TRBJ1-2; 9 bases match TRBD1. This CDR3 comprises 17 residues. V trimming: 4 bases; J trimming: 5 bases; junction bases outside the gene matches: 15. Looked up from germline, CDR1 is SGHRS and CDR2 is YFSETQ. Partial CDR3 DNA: TGCGCCAGCAGCGTAGGGGGTGGTAGGACAGGGGCGTATGGC. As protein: CASSVGGGRTGAYG. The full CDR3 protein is CASSVGGGRTGAYGYTF.

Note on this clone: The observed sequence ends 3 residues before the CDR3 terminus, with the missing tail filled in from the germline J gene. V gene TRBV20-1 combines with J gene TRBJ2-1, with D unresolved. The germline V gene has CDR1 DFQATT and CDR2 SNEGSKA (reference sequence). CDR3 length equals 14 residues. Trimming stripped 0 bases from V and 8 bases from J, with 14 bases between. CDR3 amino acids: CSARDQSARDEQFF. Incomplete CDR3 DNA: TGCAGTGCTAGAGATCAGAGCGCACGGGATGAG.

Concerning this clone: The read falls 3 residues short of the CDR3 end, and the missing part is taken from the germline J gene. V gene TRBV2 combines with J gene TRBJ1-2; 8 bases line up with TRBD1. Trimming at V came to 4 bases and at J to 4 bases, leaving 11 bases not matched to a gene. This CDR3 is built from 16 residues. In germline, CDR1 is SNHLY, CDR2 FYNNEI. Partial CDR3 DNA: TGTGCCAGCAGTGGGGCAGGGGGCGTTCCTGGCTATGGC. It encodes CASSGAGGVPGYG. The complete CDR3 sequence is CASSGAGGVPGYGYTF.

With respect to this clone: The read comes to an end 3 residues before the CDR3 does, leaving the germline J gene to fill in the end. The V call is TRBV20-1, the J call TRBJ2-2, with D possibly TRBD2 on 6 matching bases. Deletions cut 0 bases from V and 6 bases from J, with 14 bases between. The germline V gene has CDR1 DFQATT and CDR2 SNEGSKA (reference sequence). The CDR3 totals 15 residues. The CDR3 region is CSARDDSRDSGELFF. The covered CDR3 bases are TGCAGTGCTAGAGATGACAGCCGGGACTCCGGGGAG.

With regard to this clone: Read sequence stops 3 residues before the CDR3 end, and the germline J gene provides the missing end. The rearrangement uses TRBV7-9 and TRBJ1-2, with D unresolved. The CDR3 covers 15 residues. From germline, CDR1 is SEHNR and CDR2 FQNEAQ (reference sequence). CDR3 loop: CASSLVLARTDTYTF. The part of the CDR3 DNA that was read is TGTGCCAGCAGCTTAGTGTTAGCGAGAACGGATACC.

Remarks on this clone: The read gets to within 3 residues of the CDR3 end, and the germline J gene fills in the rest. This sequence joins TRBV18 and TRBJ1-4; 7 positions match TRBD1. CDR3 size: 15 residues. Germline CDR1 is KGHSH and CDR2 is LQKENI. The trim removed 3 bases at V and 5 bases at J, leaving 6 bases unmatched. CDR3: CASSPPAQGNEKLFF. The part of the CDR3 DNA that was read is TGTGCCAGCTCACCTCCGGCACAGGGGAATGAAAAA.

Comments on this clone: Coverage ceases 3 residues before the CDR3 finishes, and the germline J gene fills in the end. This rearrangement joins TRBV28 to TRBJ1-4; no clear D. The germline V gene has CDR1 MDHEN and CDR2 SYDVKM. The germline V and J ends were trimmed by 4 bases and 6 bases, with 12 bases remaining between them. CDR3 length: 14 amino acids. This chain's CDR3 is CASSSTVTHEKLFF. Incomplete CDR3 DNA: TGTGCCAGCAGTTCTACAGTCACACATGAAAAA.